These 21 T cell receptor beta chains came from one sample sequenced in a study of T cells in Graves' hyperthyroidism and ophthalmopathy. What was amplified from RNA transcripts were TCR beta CDR3 regions. The HTBI primer set served for first-round RT-PCR of the TCR CDR3. TCRdb ran MiXCR on the multiplex PCR reads and lists one entry per CDR3 protein. The table records 250,000 to 300,000 distinct CDR3 sequences, 12% to 15% of them present only once. Sequenced sample: blood. The receptors shown here come from a woman between 40 and 50 years old with Graves' hyperthyroidism.

This clonotype was detected many times. This chain uses TRBV7-9 with TRBJ2-7; no firm D call. Germline V gene sequence: CDR1 SEHNR, CDR2 FQNEAQ (reference sequence). V was cut by 7 bases and J by 2 bases, with 12 bases left in between. This CDR3 contains 13 residues. As DNA, the CDR3 is TGTGCCAGCATGAATCCGGGTACCTACGAGCAGTACTTC. Protein: CASMNPGTYEQYF.

This clonotype was observed many times. The chain uses TRBV30 and TRBJ1-1; D might be TRBD1 (5 bases). Germline V gene sequence: CDR1 GTSNPN, CDR2 SVGIG (reference sequence). V gave up 3 bases and J gave up 1 base, with 9 bases separating them. This CDR3 spans 13 amino acids. The CDR3 DNA sequence: TGTGCCTGGAGCGGTACAGGGAACACTGAAGCTTTCTTT. It encodes CAWSGTGNTEAFF.

This clonotype was recorded many times. The genes are TRBV5-1 and TRBJ2-7; 10 bases match TRBD1. Germline V gives CDR1 SGHRS, CDR2 YFSETQ. This CDR3 is built from 15 residues. The trim removed 4 bases at V and 6 bases at J, leaving 10 bases unmatched. The CDR3 DNA sequence: TGCGCCAGCAGCGCTGCCGGGACAGGGGTACCCGAGCAGTACTTC. It specifies CASSAAGTGVPEQYF.

This clonotype has just a few counts. V is TRBV5-4 and J is TRBJ1-6; 9 nucleotides align to TRBD1. This CDR3 has 15 amino acids. Germline values: CDR1 SGHNT, CDR2 YYREEE (reference sequence). With 1 base clipped from V and 10 bases from J, the junction kept 6 bases outside the gene matches. The CDR3 loop is CASSLRQGVDSPLHF. The CDR3 bases are TGTGCCAGCAGCTTGCGACAGGGGGTTGACTCACCCCTCCACTTT.

This clonotype was seen ten or more times. This chain links TRBV6-1 with TRBJ1-1, with D maybe TRBD1 (5 bases). This CDR3 comprises 13 residues. V was cut by 8 bases and J by 0 bases, with 10 bases left in between. From germline, CDR1 is MNHNS and CDR2 SASEGT. The CDR3 DNA follows: TGTGCCAGCCAGGGCTACATGAACACTGAAGCTTTCTTT. Translated, it gives CASQGYMNTEAFF.

The chain links TRBV10-3 to TRBJ2-1; 10 positions agree with TRBD2. After removal of 3 bases from V and 9 bases from J, the junction contained 8 bases not matched to a gene. Germline V gene lookup returns CDR1 ENHRY and CDR2 SYGVKD. This CDR3 is built from 15 residues. In DNA form, the CDR3 reads TGTGCCATCAGTGATGTCCAGCGGGAGGGGTTTGAGCAGTTCTTC. Translation: CAISDVQREGFEQFF.

The gene calls are TRBV30 and TRBJ1-6; a weak D match, TRBD1 (6 bases). V lost 2 bases and J lost 10, with 15 bases in between. Germline assignment: CDR1 GTSNPN and CDR2 SVGIG (reference sequence). The CDR3 covers 14 residues. The CDR3 DNA sequence: TGTGCCTGGAGTCGCCCAGGGGAGGGATCACCCCTCCACTTT. This encodes CAWSRPGEGSPLHF.

This clonotype was picked up many times. This sequence joins TRBV6-1 and TRBJ2-7, with D perhaps being TRBD1 or TRBD2 (5 bases each). The CDR3 contains 14 residues. Trimming cost V 4 bases and J 1 base, with 11 bases left between them. Germline V CDR1 and CDR2: MNHNS, SASEGT. In DNA, the CDR3 is TGTGCCAGCAGTGGGGAGACAGAATCCTACGAGCAGTACTTC. Amino acids: CASSGETESYEQYF.

This clonotype was observed a handful of times. This clone may be a read error of a much larger clone one base away. The J gene is TRBJ1-1, the V gene TRBV20-1; D not certain. Germline values: CDR1 DFQATT, CDR2 SNEGSKA (reference sequence). CDR3 size: 14 residues. Trimming removed 5 bases from V and 0 bases from J, with 13 bases in between. CDR3 loop: CSAGGPTLNTEAFF. In nucleotides, the CDR3 is TGCAGTGCTGGCGGCCCGACGTTGAACACTGAAGCTTTCTTT.

This chain links TRBV20-1 with TRBJ2-7; D gene ambiguous. The CDR3 extends over 10 amino acids. Trimming removed 5 bases at V and 5 bases at J, with 7 bases between. Looked up from germline, CDR1 is DFQATT and CDR2 is SNEGSKA (reference sequence). The CDR3 DNA reads TGCAGTGCTGCAAGGGACGAGCAGTACTTC. Its protein product is CSAARDEQYF.

This clonotype was detected many times. The V and J genes are TRBV12-3 or TRBV12-4 and TRBJ2-1; the match to TRBD2 covers 13 bases. V lost 2 bases and J lost 0; bases outside the gene matches: 4. The CDR3 extends over 18 amino acids. In DNA form, the CDR3 reads TGTGCCAGCAGTTTAACTAGCGGGAGGGCCATCTCCTACAATGAGCAGTTCTTC. Encoded protein: CASSLTSGRAISYNEQFF.

This sequence joins TRBV6-5 and TRBJ1-2, with D uncertain. The CDR3 extends over 14 amino acids. V was pared by 1 base and J by 4 bases, with 10 bases between. Germline lookup yields CDR1 MNHEY and CDR2 SVGAGI. The CDR3 region is CASSYLGDGYGYTF. The CDR3 DNA reads TGTGCCAGCAGTTACTTGGGAGACGGCTATGGCTACACCTTC.

This clonotype was recorded at least ten times. This chain joins TRBV20-1 and TRBJ1-1; D is uncertain. The CDR3 contains 14 residues. Germline V gene data show CDR1 as DFQATT and CDR2 as SNEGSKA (reference sequence). Trimming removed 3 bases from V and 6 bases from J, with 17 bases in between. The CDR3 coding sequence is TGCAGTGCTAGGGCAACCGTGGCGGTCGCTGAAGCTTTCTTT. Translating it yields CSARATVAVAEAFF.

This clonotype was observed many times. V is TRBV20-1 and J is TRBJ2-7, with TRBD2 identical over 9 bases. Germline CDR1 reads DFQATT; CDR2 reads SNEGSKA (reference sequence). This CDR3 comprises 15 residues. V lost 1 base to trimming and J lost 4 bases; unmatched junction nucleotides: 8. The CDR3 sequence is CSARVSAGGPYEQYF. The CDR3 nucleotides read TGCAGTGCTAGAGTCTCCGCGGGAGGGCCGTACGAGCAGTACTTC.

This clonotype was found many times. V usage is TRBV7-6 and J usage is TRBJ2-5, with D perhaps TRBD2 (6 bases). Germline loops: CDR1 SGHVS, CDR2 FNYEAQ. The CDR3 runs 14 residues. Trimming pared 5 bases from V and 5 bases from J, leaving 15 bases between. The DNA of the CDR3 is TGTGCCAGCAGCATTACAGACAGCGGGGAGACCCAGTACTTC. Translated, it gives CASSITDSGETQYF.

The chain combines TRBV24-1 with TRBJ2-1; 8 nucleotides match TRBD2. V was pared by 2 bases and J by 0 bases, with 5 bases of the junction left unmatched. The length of the CDR3 is 17 residues. Germline-derived CDR1 and CDR2 are KGHDR and SFDVKD. CDR3 sequence reads: CATSDWGLDGSYNEQFF. The CDR3 DNA is TGTGCCACCAGTGATTGGGGACTAGACGGCTCCTACAATGAGCAGTTCTTC.

For this clonotype: Its ends do not fully match the called genes, so a read error is possible. The genes are TRBV10-3 and TRBJ1-3; 7 nucleotides match TRBD1. CDR3 length: 16 amino acids. Looked up from germline, CDR1 is ENHRY and CDR2 is SYGVKD. DNA for the CDR3: TGTGCCATCAGTGAGGGGGACAGCCCCTCTGGACACACCATATATTTT. It translates to CAISEGDSPSGHTIYF.

The chain uses TRBV4-2 and TRBJ2-5; 8 nucleotides line up with TRBD2. The CDR3 is 15 residues long. Trimming at V came to 1 base and at J to 1 base, leaving 2 bases not matched to a gene. From germline, CDR1 is LGHNA and CDR2 YNFKEQ. The CDR3 DNA sequence: TGTGCCAGCAGCCAAGCAACTAGCGGCCAAGAGACCCAGTACTTC. Its translation: CASSQATSGQETQYF.

Comments on this clonotype: Just one base apart from a much larger clone, this may be a read error. The chain couples TRBV28 to TRBJ2-1, with D possibly called TRBD1 or TRBD2 (5 bases each). The CDR3 is made up of 13 amino acids. The germline V gene encodes CDR1 MDHEN and CDR2 SYDVKM. The CDR3 DNA sequence: TGTGCCAGCTCACCTATTGGGGGAAATGAGCAGTCCTTC. It is translated as CASSPIGGNEQSF.

The genes are TRBV5-1 and TRBJ2-1; a weak D match, TRBD1 (6 bases). Per the germline V gene, CDR1 is SGHRS and CDR2 is YFSETQ. The length of the CDR3 is 15 residues. Deletions cut 5 bases from V and 4 bases from J, with 16 bases between. The CDR3 DNA is TGCGCCAGCAGTCAAACCGGGACACCTTACAATGAGCAGTTCTTC. Translation: CASSQTGTPYNEQFF. Variable domain in full (rest from reference TRBV5-1 and TRBJ2-1): KAGVTQTPRYLIKTRGQQVTLSCSPISGHRSVSWYQQTPGQGLQFLFEYFSETQRNKGNFPGRFSGRQFSNSRSEMNVSTLELGDSALYLCASSQTGTPYNEQFFGPGTRLTVL.

This clonotype was counted between two and nine times. J is TRBJ2-2 and V is TRBV20-1, with D perhaps TRBD2 (5 bases). Deletions cut 3 bases from V and 4 bases from J, with 12 bases between. This CDR3 is 14 amino acids long. The V gene's germline CDR1 is DFQATT and CDR2 SNEGSKA (reference sequence). CDR3 sequence (DNA): TGCAGTGCTAGCGTCTACAGCGGCACCGGGGAGCTGTTTTTT. Encoded protein: CSASVYSGTGELFF.